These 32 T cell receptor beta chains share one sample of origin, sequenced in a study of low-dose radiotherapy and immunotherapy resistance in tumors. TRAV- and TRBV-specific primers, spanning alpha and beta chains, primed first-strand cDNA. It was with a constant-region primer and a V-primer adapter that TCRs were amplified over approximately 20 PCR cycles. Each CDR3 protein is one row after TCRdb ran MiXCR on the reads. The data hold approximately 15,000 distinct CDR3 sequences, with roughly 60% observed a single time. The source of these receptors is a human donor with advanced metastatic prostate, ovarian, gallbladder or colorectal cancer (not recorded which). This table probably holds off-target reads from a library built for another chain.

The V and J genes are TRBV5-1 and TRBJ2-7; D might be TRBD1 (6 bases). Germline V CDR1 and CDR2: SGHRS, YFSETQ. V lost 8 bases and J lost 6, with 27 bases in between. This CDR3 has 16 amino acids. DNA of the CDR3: TGCGCCAGTAGTGGTGGACCGGGACAACTCTCTCGCGAGCAGTACTTC. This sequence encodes CASSGGPGQLSREQYF. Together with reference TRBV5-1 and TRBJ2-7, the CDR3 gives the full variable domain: KAGVTQTPRYLIKTRGQQVTLSCSPISGHRSVSWYQQTPGQGLQFLFEYFSETQRNKGNFPGRFSGRQFSNSRSEMNVSTLELGDSALYLCASSGGPGQLSREQYFGPGTRLTVT.

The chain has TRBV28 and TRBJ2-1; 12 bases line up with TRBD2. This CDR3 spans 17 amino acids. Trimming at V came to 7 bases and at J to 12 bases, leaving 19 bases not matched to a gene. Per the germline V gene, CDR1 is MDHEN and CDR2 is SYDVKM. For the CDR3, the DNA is TGTGCCAGCAACGGGTACGGACTAGCGGGAATGAGGGGATCGCAGTTCTTC. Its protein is CASNGYGLAGMRGSQFF. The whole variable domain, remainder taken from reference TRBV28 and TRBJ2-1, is DVKVTQSSRYLVKRTGEKVFLECVQDMDHENMFWYRQDPGLGLRLIYFSYDVKMKEKGDIPEGYSVSREKKERFSLILESASTNQTSMYLCASNGYGLAGMRGSQFFGPGTRLTVL.

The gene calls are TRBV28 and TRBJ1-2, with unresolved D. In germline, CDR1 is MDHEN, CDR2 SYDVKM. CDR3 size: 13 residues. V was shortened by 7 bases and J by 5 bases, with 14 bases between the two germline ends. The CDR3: CASKISSTYGYTF. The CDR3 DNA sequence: TGTGCCAGCAAGATTTCTTCAACATATGGCTACACCTTC.

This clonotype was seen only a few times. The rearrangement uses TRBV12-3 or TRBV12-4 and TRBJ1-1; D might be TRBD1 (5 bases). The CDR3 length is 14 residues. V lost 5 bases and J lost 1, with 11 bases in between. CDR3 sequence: CASSPGLPNTEAFF. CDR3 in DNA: TGTGCCAGCAGTCCGGGGCTACCGAACACTGAAGCTTTCTTT.

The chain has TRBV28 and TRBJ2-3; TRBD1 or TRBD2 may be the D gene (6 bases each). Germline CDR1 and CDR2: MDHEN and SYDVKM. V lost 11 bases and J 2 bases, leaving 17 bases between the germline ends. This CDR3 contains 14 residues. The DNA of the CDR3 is TGTGCCGGTAGGGGGGCGCGGCCCACAGATACGCAGTATTTT. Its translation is CAGRGARPTDTQYF.

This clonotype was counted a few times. The CDR3 sequence: CASSLLGNEQFF. As DNA, the CDR3 is TGTGCCAGCTCACTACTAGGGAATGAGCAGTTCTTC. This chain connects TRBV18 to TRBJ2-1, with D perhaps matching TRBD2 (5 bases). Trimming shortened V by 4 bases and J by 7 bases, and 8 bases separated the two germline ends. From germline, CDR1 is KGHSH and CDR2 LQKENI. The CDR3 spans 12 residues.

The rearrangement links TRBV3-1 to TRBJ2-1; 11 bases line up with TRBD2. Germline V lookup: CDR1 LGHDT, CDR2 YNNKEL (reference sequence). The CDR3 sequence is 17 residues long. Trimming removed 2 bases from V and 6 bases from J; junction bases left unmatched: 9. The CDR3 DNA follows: TGTGCCAGCAGCCAACTTAAACTAGCGGGAGAGTTCAATGAGCAGTTCTTC. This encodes CASSQLKLAGEFNEQFF.

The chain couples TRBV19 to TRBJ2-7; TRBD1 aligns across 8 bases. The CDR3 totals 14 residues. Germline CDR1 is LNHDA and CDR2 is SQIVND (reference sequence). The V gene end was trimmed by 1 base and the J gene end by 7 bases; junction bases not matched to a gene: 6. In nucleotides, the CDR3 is TGTGCCAGTAGTATAGGGACAGGGTATTGGGAGCAGTACTTC. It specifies CASSIGTGYWEQYF.

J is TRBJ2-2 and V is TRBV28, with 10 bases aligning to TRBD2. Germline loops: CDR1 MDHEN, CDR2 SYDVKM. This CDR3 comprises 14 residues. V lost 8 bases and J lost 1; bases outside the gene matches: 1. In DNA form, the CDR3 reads TGTGCCAGCGCTAGCGGGGGGAACACCGGGGAGCTGTTTTTT. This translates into CASASGGNTGELFF.

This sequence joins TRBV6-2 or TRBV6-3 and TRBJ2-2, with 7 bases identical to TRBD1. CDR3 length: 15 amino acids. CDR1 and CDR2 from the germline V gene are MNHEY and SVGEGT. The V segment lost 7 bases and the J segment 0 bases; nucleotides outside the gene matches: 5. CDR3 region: CASIHRGANTGELFF. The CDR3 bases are TGTGCCAGCATCCACAGGGGCGCGAACACCGGGGAGCTGTTTTTT.

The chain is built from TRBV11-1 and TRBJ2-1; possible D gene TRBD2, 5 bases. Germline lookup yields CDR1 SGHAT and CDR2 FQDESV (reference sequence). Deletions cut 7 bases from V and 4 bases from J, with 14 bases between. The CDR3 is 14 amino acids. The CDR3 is CASNNGISYNEQFF. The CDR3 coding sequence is TGTGCCAGCAACAACGGGATTTCGTACAATGAGCAGTTCTTC.

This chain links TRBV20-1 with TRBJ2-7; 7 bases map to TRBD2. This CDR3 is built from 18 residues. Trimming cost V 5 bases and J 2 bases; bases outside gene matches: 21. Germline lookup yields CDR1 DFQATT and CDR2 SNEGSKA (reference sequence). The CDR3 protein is CSAAGVWGTQRDAYEQYF. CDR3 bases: TGCAGTGCTGCGGGAGTCTGGGGAACCCAGCGGGACGCCTACGAGCAGTACTTC.

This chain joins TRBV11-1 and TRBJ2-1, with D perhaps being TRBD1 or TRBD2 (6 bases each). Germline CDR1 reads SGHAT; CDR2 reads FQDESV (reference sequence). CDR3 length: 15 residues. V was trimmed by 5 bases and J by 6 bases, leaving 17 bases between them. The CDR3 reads CASSTKGGGSNEQFF. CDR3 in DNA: TGTGCCAGCAGCACCAAGGGGGGCGGGTCCAATGAGCAGTTCTTC.

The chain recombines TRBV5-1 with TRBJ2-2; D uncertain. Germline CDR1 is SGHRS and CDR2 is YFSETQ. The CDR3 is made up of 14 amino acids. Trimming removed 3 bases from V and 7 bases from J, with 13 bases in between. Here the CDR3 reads CASSWDPVLGELFF. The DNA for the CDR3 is TGCGCCAGCAGCTGGGATCCGGTCCTCGGGGAGCTGTTTTTT.

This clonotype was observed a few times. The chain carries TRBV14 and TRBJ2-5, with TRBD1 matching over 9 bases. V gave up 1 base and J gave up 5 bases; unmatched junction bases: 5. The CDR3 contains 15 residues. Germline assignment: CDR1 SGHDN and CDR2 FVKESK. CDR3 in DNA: TGTGCCAGCAGCCAAGGACAGGGGGATTGGGAGACCCAGTACTTC. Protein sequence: CASSQGQGDWETQYF.

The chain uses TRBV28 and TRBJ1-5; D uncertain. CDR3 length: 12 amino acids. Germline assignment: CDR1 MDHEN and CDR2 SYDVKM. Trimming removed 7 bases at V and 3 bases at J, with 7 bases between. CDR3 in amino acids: CASTSINQPQHF. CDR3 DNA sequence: TGTGCCAGCACCTCAATCAATCAGCCCCAGCATTTT. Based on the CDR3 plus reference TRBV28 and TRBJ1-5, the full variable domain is DVKVTQSSRYLVKRTGEKVFLECVQDMDHENMFWYRQDPGLGLRLIYFSYDVKMKEKGDIPEGYSVSREKKERFSLILESASTNQTSMYLCASTSINQPQHFGDGTRLSIL.

CDR3 sequence reads: CASSSGTALSGANVLTF. CDR3 DNA: TGCGCCAGCAGCTCGGGGACAGCCCTCTCTGGGGCCAACGTCCTGACTTTC. This chain links TRBV5-1 with TRBJ2-6; 7 bases line up with TRBD1. V lost 3 bases to trimming and J lost 0 bases; unmatched junction nucleotides: 6. The CDR3 consists of 17 residues. Germline V CDR1 and CDR2: SGHRS, YFSETQ.

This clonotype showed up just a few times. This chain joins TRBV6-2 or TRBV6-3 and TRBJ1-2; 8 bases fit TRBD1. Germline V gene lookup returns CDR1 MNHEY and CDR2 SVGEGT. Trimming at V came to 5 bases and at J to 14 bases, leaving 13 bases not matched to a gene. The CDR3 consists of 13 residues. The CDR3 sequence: CASSEARQGRYTF. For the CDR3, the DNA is TGTGCCAGCAGTGAAGCCAGACAGGGGAGATATACCTTC.

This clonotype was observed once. The CDR3 coding sequence is TGTGCCATCAGTGACCCCAGCGGGAGAGAGACCCAGTACTTC. Translated: CAISDPSGRETQYF. J is TRBJ2-5 and V is TRBV10-3; 8 bases align to TRBD2. The length of the CDR3 is 14 residues. CDR1 is ENHRY, CDR2 SYGVKD, per germline. J lost 4 bases, V lost 3 bases, and 4 bases had no gene match.

This chain's CDR3 is CASSEVGEIKQYF. The CDR3 DNA sequence: TGTGCCAGTAGTGAAGTGGGAGAGATCAAGCAGTACTTC. The chain joins TRBV19 to TRBJ2-7; D perhaps matches TRBD2 (5 bases). The CDR3 contains 13 residues. V was cut by 5 bases and J by 8 bases, with 16 bases left in between. Germline V CDR1 and CDR2: LNHDA, SQIVND (reference sequence).

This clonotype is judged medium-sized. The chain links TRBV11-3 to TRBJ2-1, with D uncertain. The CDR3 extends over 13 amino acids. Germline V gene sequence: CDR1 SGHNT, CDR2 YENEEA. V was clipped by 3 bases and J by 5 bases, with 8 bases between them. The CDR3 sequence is CASSLSAHNEQFF. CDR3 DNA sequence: TGTGCCAGCAGCTTGAGCGCACACAATGAGCAGTTCTTC.

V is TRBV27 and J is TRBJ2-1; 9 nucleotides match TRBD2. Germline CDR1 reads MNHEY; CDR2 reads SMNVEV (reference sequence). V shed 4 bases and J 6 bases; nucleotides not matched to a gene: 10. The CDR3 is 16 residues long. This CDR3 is CASSYLLAGKGNEQFF. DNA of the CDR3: TGTGCCAGCAGTTACCTTCTAGCGGGAAAGGGCAATGAGCAGTTCTTC.

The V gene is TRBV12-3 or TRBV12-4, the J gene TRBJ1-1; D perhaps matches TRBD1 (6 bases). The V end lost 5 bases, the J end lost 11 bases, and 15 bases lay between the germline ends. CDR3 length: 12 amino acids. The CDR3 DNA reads TGTGCCAGCAGTGGGGACATTTCCAGGGCTTTCTTT. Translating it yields CASSGDISRAFF.

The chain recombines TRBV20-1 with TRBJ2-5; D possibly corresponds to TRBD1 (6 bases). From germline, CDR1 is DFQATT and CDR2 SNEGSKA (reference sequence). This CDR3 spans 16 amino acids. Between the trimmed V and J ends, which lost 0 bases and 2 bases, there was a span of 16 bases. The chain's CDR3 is CSARDVLGTQQETQYF. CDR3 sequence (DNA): TGCAGTGCTAGAGATGTACTAGGGACACAGCAAGAGACCCAGTACTTC.

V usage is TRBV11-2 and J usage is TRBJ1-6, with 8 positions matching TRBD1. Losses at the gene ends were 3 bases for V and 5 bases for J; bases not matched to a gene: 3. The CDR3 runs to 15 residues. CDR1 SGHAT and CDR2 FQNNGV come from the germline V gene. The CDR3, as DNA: TGTGCCAGCAGCTTGCGGGACAGGAATAATTCACCCCTCCACTTT. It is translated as CASSLRDRNNSPLHF.

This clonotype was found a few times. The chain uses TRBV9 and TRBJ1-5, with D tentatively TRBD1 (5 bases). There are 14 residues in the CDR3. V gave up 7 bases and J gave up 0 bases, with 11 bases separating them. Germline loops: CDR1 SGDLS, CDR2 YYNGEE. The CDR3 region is CASSFGHSNQPQHF. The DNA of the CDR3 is TGTGCCAGCTCGTTCGGACATAGCAATCAGCCCCAGCATTTT.

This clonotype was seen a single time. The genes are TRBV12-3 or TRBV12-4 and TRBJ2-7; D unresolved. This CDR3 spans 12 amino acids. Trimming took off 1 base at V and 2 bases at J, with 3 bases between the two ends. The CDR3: CASSLVPYEQYF. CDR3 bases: TGTGCCAGCAGTTTAGTGCCCTACGAGCAGTACTTC.

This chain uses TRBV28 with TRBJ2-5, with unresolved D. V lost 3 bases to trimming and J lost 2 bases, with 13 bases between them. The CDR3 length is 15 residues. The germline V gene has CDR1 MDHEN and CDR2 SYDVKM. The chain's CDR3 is CASSFRTRRQETQYF. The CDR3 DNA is TGTGCCAGCAGTTTTCGGACCCGGCGGCAAGAGACCCAGTACTTC.

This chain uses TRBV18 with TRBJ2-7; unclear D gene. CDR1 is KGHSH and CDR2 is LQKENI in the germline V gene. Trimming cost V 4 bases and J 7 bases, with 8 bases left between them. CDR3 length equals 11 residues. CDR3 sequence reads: CASSRSEEQYF. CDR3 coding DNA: TGTGCCAGCTCACGGAGTGAGGAGCAGTACTTC.

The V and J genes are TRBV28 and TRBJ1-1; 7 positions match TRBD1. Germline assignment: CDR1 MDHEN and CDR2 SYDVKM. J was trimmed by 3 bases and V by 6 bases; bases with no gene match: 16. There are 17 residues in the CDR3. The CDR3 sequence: CASRRQGRSKFDTEAFF. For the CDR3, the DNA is TGTGCCAGCAGGAGACAGGGTCGCAGTAAATTCGACACTGAAGCTTTCTTT.

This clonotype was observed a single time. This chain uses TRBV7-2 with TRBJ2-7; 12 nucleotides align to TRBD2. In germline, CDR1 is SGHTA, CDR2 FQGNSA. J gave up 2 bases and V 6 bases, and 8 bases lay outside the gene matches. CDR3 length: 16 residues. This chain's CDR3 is CASSQPTSGSTYEQYF. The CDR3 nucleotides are TGTGCCAGCAGTCAACCGACTAGCGGGAGCACCTACGAGCAGTACTTC.

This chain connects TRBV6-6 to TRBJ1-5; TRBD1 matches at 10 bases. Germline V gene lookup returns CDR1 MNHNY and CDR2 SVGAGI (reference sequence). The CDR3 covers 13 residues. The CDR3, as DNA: TGTGTCACCGGACAGGGGGAGCATCAGCCCCAGCATTTT. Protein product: CVTGQGEHQPQHF.